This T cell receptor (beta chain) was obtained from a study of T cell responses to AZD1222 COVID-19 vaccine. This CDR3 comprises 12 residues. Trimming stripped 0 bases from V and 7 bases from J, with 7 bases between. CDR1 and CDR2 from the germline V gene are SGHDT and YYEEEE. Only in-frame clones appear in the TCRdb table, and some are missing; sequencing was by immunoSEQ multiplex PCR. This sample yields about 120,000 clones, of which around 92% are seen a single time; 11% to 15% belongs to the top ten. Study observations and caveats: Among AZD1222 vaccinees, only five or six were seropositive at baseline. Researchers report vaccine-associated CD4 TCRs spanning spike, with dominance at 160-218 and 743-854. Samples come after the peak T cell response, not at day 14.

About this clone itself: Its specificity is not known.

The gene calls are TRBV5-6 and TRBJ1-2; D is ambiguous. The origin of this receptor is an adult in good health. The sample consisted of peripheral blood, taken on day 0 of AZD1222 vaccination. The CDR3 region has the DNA TGTGCCAGCAGCTTGGAAGGCGGTGGCTACACCTTC. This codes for CASSLEGGGYTF. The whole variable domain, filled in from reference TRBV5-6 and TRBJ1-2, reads DAGVTQSPTHLIKTRGQQVTLRCSPKSGHDTVSWYQQALGQGPQFIFQYYEEEERQRGNFPDRFSGHQFPNYSSELNVNALLLGDSALYLCASSLEGGGYTFGSGTRLTVV.